Below, 11 T cell receptor beta chains from the same sample are listed, as sequenced in a study of regulatory T cells. Primers: 52 TRBV forward and 13 TRBJ reverse. Assay: immunoSEQ multiplex PCR; the TCRdb copy retains only in-frame clones and omits some. The table lists 15,000 or so clones, more than 85% of them singletons. Source material: CD8+ T cells sorted from blood. The receptors stem from a person aged 18 to 35 with CD3G deficiency.

This clone was counted between two and nine times. V is TRBV9 and J is TRBJ1-3, with D maybe TRBD1 (5 bases). Germline values: CDR1 SGDLS, CDR2 YYNGEE. V lost 3 bases, J lost 2 bases, and 12 bases lay in between. The CDR3 contains 15 residues. CDR3 amino acids: CASSAGDHTGNTIYF. CDR3 coding DNA: TGTGCCAGCAGCGCGGGGGACCATACTGGAAACACCATATATTTT.

J is TRBJ2-2 and V is TRBV7-9; no reliable D call. The V gene lost 4 bases and the J gene lost 6 bases, with 15 bases spanning the gap. The CDR3 consists of 15 residues. CDR1 SEHNR and CDR2 FQNEAQ come from the germline V gene (reference sequence). The CDR3: CASSSPGVRAGELFF. For the CDR3, the DNA is TGTGCCAGCAGCTCCCCCGGCGTCCGTGCCGGGGAGCTGTTTTTT. The full variable domain, in which reference TRBV7-9 and TRBJ2-2 provide the parts outside the CDR3, is DTGVSQNPRHKITKRGQNVTFRCDPISEHNRLYWYRQTLGQGPEFLTYFQNEAQLEKSRLLSDRFSAERPKGSFSTLEIQRTEQGDSAMYLCASSSPGVRAGELFFGEGSRLTVL.

With regard to this clone: Other nucleotide sequences from this sample produce the same CDR3. The V call is TRBV5-1, the J call TRBJ1-1; D gene ambiguous. The CDR3 sequence is 13 residues long. V shed 1 base and J shed 0 bases, with 4 bases lying between them. Germline V gives CDR1 SGHRS, CDR2 YFSETQ. CDR3 amino acids: CASSLTLNTEAFF. DNA of the CDR3: TGCGCCAGCAGCTTGACTTTGAACACTGAAGCTTTCTTT.

The CDR3 nucleotides read TGTGCCAGCAGCTTAGGGGTAATGAACACTGAAGCTTTCTTT. This translates into CASSLGVMNTEAFF. This chain connects TRBV7-8 to TRBJ1-1; D uncertain. This CDR3 has 14 residues. V shed 1 base and J shed 0 bases, with 6 bases lying between them. The V gene's germline CDR1 is SGHVS and CDR2 FQNEAQ.

This chain joins TRBV15 and TRBJ2-7; D ambiguous. Trimming removed 0 bases at V and 4 bases at J, with 16 bases between. CDR3 length: 16 amino acids. Per germline, CDR1 LNHNV and CDR2 YYDKDF (reference sequence). As DNA, the CDR3 is TGTGCCACCAGCAGAGAAGTGCCACAACGTTATTACGAGCAGTACGTC. Amino acids: CATSREVPQRYYEQYV.

The chain combines TRBV11-2 with TRBJ2-5; D not resolved. The germline V gene has CDR1 SGHAT and CDR2 FQNNGV. CDR3 length: 14 residues. V was trimmed by 1 base and J by 5 bases, leaving 11 bases between them. In DNA form, the CDR3 reads TGTGCCAGCAGCTTAGGTCCGGGTTCGGAGACCCAGTACTTC. Encoded protein: CASSLGPGSETQYF.

The chain recombines TRBV7-9 with TRBJ2-3; 12 nucleotides align to TRBD2. V shed 5 bases, J shed 2 bases, and the junction held 14 bases outside the gene matches. The CDR3 covers 19 residues. CDR1 is SEHNR and CDR2 is FQNEAQ in the germline V gene (reference sequence). The CDR3 here is CASSPLPTLAGGVTDTQYF. Written as DNA, the CDR3 is TGTGCCAGCAGCCCCCTCCCAACGCTAGCGGGGGGGGTCACAGATACGCAGTATTTT.

The chain recombines TRBV7-9 with TRBJ1-1; possible D gene TRBD1, 6 bases. V was trimmed by 1 base and J by 5 bases, leaving 8 bases between them. Germline lookup yields CDR1 SEHNR and CDR2 FQNEAQ (reference sequence). The CDR3 consists of 13 residues. The CDR3 bases are TGTGCCAGCAGCTTAGGAACAGGGACTGAAGCTTTCTTT. It encodes CASSLGTGTEAFF.

The rearrangement joins TRBV29-1 to TRBJ1-2; D gene unclear. Germline CDR1 is SQVTM and CDR2 is ANQGSEA. This CDR3 is 13 amino acids long. Trimming cost V 4 bases and J 6 bases, with 15 bases left between them. In nucleotides, the CDR3 is TGCAGCGTTGGCCCGCTAGGTGTGAATGGCTACACCTTC. Translation: CSVGPLGVNGYTF.

The sample holds one count of this clone. The chain carries TRBV7-2 and TRBJ2-3; D is perhaps TRBD2 (6 bases). The CDR3 is 14 residues long. The ends were cut back, 2 bases at V and 6 bases at J, with 12 bases in the middle. In germline, CDR1 is SGHTA, CDR2 FQGNSA. The CDR3 protein is CASSLWDSGDTQYF. CDR3 DNA sequence: TGTGCCAGCAGCTTATGGGACTCCGGGGATACGCAGTATTTT.

The chain uses TRBV6-1 and TRBJ1-5; D gene ambiguous. Trimming pared 2 bases from V and 7 bases from J, leaving 12 bases between. Germline assignment: CDR1 MNHNS and CDR2 SASEGT. The CDR3 covers 14 residues. The CDR3 DNA reads TGTGCCAGCAGTGAAAGAGGTAGGACCCAGCCCCAGCATTTT. Translated, it gives CASSERGRTQPQHF.